The 7 T cell receptor beta chains below were found in one sample sequenced in a study of blood T cell repertoires in COVID-19. Data came from immunoSEQ multiplex PCR; TCRdb stores just in-frame clones and leaves some out. Of fewer than 450,000 clones listed, about 87% were seen once; the top ten hold approximately 12%. The sample consisted of peripheral blood. The receptors derive from a woman between 50 and 59 years old with COVID-19, enrolled during active disease.

The rearrangement joins TRBV7-9 to TRBJ2-6, with D maybe TRBD1 (5 bases). CDR3 length: 15 residues. Trimming took 3 bases from V and 2 from J, leaving 8 bases between them. The V gene's germline CDR1 is SEHNR and CDR2 FQNEAQ (reference sequence). CDR3 amino acids: CASSFREPGANVLTF. CDR3 in DNA: TGTGCCAGCAGCTTCAGGGAACCTGGGGCCAACGTCCTGACTTTC.

V and J are TRBV15 and TRBJ2-7; perhaps TRBD2 as D (5 bases). Trimming shortened V by 2 bases and J by 0 bases, and 8 bases separated the two germline ends. Germline loops: CDR1 LNHNV, CDR2 YYDKDF (reference sequence). This CDR3 contains 14 residues. The CDR3 is CATSRRGISYEQYF. DNA for the CDR3: TGTGCCACCAGCAGAAGAGGGATCTCCTACGAGCAGTACTTC. The complete variable domain, with remaining parts taken from reference TRBV15 and TRBJ2-7, reads DAMVIQNPRYQVTQFGKPVTLSCSQTLNHNVMYWYQQKSSQAPKLLFHYYDKDFNNEADTPDNFQSRRPNTSFCFLDIRSPGLGDTAMYLCATSRRGISYEQYFGPGTRLTVT.

This chain joins TRBV27 and TRBJ2-3, with 9 nucleotides matching TRBD1. CDR1 is MNHEY and CDR2 is SMNVEV in the germline V gene (reference sequence). The CDR3 contains 14 residues. V was pared by 11 bases and J by 4 bases, with 10 bases of the junction left unmatched. As DNA, the CDR3 is TGTGCCGCTAGGGACAGGGAAGGGGCAGATACGCAGTATTTT. It specifies CAARDREGADTQYF.

The chain has TRBV6-1 and TRBJ1-2; a possible D gene is TRBD1 (6 bases). The CDR3 spans 18 residues. Trimming left V 2 bases short and J 3 bases short, with 22 bases between. Germline values: CDR1 MNHNS, CDR2 SASEGT. CDR3 nucleotides: TGTGCCAGCAGTGAAATAGGGAGACAGGTGGTGGGGTACTATGGCTACACCTTC. Translation: CASSEIGRQVVGYYGYTF.

The chain combines TRBV30 with TRBJ1-1; D unresolved. The germline CDR1 and CDR2 sequences are GTSNPN and SVGIG (reference sequence). Trimming cost V 0 bases and J 1 base, with 6 bases left between them. The CDR3 loop spans 13 amino acids. The CDR3 here is CAWSVHENTEAFF. In DNA, the CDR3 is TGTGCCTGGAGTGTACATGAGAACACTGAAGCTTTCTTT.

J is TRBJ1-4 and V is TRBV5-1; TRBD1 agrees at 10 bases. CDR1 is SGHRS, CDR2 YFSETQ, per germline. The junction had 6 bases not matched to a gene; V was cut back by 4 bases and J by 0 bases. The CDR3 has 17 amino acids. The CDR3 DNA follows: TGCGCCAGCAGCATGGGACAGGGGATTGCAACTAATGAAAAACTGTTTTTT. Protein sequence: CASSMGQGIATNEKLFF.

As concerns this clone: The same CDR3 is also encoded by other DNA sequences in this sample. V and J are TRBV7-3 and TRBJ2-6; 7 bases are shared with TRBD1. This CDR3 region has 15 residues. V was clipped by 6 bases and J by 0 bases; unmatched bases: 2. CDR1 SGHTA and CDR2 FQGTGA come from the germline V gene. The CDR3 DNA reads as TGTGCCAGCAGTGACAGGGTCTCTGGGGCCAACGTCCTGACTTTC. Translating it yields CASSDRVSGANVLTF. The full variable domain, its missing parts supplied by reference TRBV7-3 and TRBJ2-6, is GAGVSQTPSNKVTEKGKYVELRCDPISGHTALYWYRQSLGQGPEFLIYFQGTGAADDSGLPNDRFFAVRPEGSVSTLKIQRTERGDSAVYLCASSDRVSGANVLTFGAGSRLTVL.